Described below is a single T cell receptor (beta chain) sequence and its context. Ages ranged from about 18 to 89 years, with residence in 24 US areas. Cohort 3 recovered donors had two negative PCRs, clearance, or symptom resolution. The CDR3 runs to 17 residues. Looked up from germline, CDR1 is LNHDA and CDR2 is SQIVND (reference sequence). V lost 2 bases, J lost 4 bases, and 17 bases lay in between. This entry belongs to a study of blood T cell repertoires in COVID-19. Only in-frame clones appear in the TCRdb table, and some are missing; sequencing was by immunoSEQ multiplex PCR. The profile shows approximately 300,000 clones, just over 85% of them singletons.

The V call is TRBV19, the J call TRBJ2-2; D unresolved. Source material: PBMCs or T cells enriched from blood (not recorded which). The receptor comes from a man aged 25 to 40 who had recovered from COVID-19. Here the CDR3 DNA reads TGTGCCAGTAGTATACTCTTGCAGGTCTCCACCACCGGGGAGCTGTTTTTT. Amino acids: CASSILLQVSTTGELFF.